A single sample is the source of the 32 T cell receptor beta chains below, sequenced in a study of OX40 agonist ivuxolimab in advanced cancers. This table comes from immunoSEQ multiplex PCR, and its TCRdb copy is limited to in-frame clones, with some not included. The sample records 65,000 to 70,000 clones, around 89% being singletons. The sequences come from CD4+ or CD8+ T cells sorted from blood, collected in a trial of the OX40 agonist ivuxolimab. The receptors shown here come from an adult with an advanced solid tumor such as melanoma, head and neck, liver or kidney cancer.

The V call is TRBV28, the J call TRBJ2-4; D may be TRBD2 (5 bases). V was clipped by 3 bases and J by 5 bases, with 11 bases between them. The CDR3 runs 14 residues. Germline V gene data show CDR1 as MDHEN and CDR2 as SYDVKM. The CDR3 DNA reads as TGTGCCAGCAGTTTGATGGGAGACGAAAACATTCAGTACTTC. The encoded protein is CASSLMGDENIQYF.

The chain uses TRBV28 and TRBJ1-1; D is unresolved. V lost 5 bases to trimming and J lost 6 bases, with 13 bases between them. This CDR3 region has 13 residues. Germline values: CDR1 MDHEN, CDR2 SYDVKM. The CDR3 nucleotides read TGTGCCAGCAGTAACGGTGGAGTCTCTGAAGCTTTCTTT. Translated: CASSNGGVSEAFF.

The chain joins TRBV9 to TRBJ2-1; no reliable D call. CDR1 is SGDLS, CDR2 YYNGEE, per germline. V was trimmed by 3 bases and J by 5 bases, leaving 15 bases between them. The CDR3 is 15 amino acids. In nucleotides, the CDR3 is TGTGCCAGCAGCGGTGGCGAGATGATAAACAATGAGCAGTTCTTC. Translating gives CASSGGEMINNEQFF.

The chain uses TRBV15 and TRBJ2-7; possibly TRBD1 or TRBD2 for D (5 bases each). CDR3 length: 14 amino acids. Germline V gives CDR1 LNHNV, CDR2 YYDKDF (reference sequence). The V end lost 7 bases, the J end lost 6 bases, and 19 bases lay between the germline ends. CDR3 in DNA: TGTGCCACCACCCTGGGACCCACTGTGGGCGAGCAGTACTTC. Translation: CATTLGPTVGEQYF.

Only one count was recorded for this clone. The chain links TRBV19 to TRBJ2-7, with D unresolved. CDR1 is LNHDA and CDR2 is SQIVND in the germline V gene (reference sequence). This CDR3 has 15 amino acids. V lost 4 bases and J 2 bases, leaving 15 bases between the germline ends. Here the CDR3 DNA reads TGTGCCAGTAGTACCCGACATAACCTAGCCTACGAGCAGTACTTC. This codes for CASSTRHNLAYEQYF.

The chain joins TRBV2 to TRBJ1-5, with D uncertain. CDR1 is SNHLY and CDR2 is FYNNEI in the germline V gene. The ends were cut back, 7 bases at V and 0 bases at J, with 7 bases in the middle. The CDR3 covers 13 residues. The CDR3: CASTRISNQPQHF. The CDR3 region has the DNA TGTGCCAGCACGAGGATTAGCAATCAGCCCCAGCATTTT. The entire variable domain, with the rest obtained from reference TRBV2 and TRBJ1-5, is as follows: EPEVTQTPSHQVTQMGQEVILRCVPISNHLYFYWYRQILGQKVEFLVSFYNNEISEKSEIFDDQFSVERPDGSNFTLKIRSTKLEDSAMYFCASTRISNQPQHFGDGTRLSIL.

The rearrangement uses TRBV2 and TRBJ2-5; D ambiguous. Germline V gene sequence: CDR1 SNHLY, CDR2 FYNNEI. This CDR3 contains 13 residues. V lost 2 bases and J lost 4, with 8 bases in between. For the CDR3, the DNA is TGTGCCAGCAGTGAATGGCTACTAGAGACCCAGTACTTC. As protein: CASSEWLLETQYF.

The V call is TRBV6-1, the J call TRBJ1-5; D is undetermined. This CDR3 comprises 11 residues. CDR1 and CDR2 (germline): MNHNS, SASEGT. Trimming left V 6 bases short and J 7 bases short, with 7 bases between. CDR3 sequence: CASRGPQPQHF. CDR3 DNA: TGTGCCAGCAGAGGACCCCAGCCCCAGCATTTT.

This clone was found a few times. The CDR3 sequence is CASREGLGPIYGYTF. The CDR3 DNA reads as TGTGCCAGCAGGGAAGGGTTAGGTCCCATCTATGGCTACACCTTC. The genes are TRBV27 and TRBJ1-2, with D unresolved. Germline V gene data show CDR1 as MNHEY and CDR2 as SMNVEV (reference sequence). This CDR3 region has 15 residues. The ends were cut back, 6 bases at V and 4 bases at J, with 18 bases in the middle.

The chain joins TRBV7-6 to TRBJ2-1; TRBD2 matches 9 bases. Germline-derived CDR1 and CDR2 are SGHVS and FNYEAQ. This CDR3 has 17 residues. J was trimmed by 5 bases and V by 4 bases; bases with no gene match: 12. The CDR3 DNA reads TGTGCCAGCAGCTCAAATCAGCCGGGACTAGCTGACAATGAGCAGTTCTTC. As protein: CASSSNQPGLADNEQFF.

V gene TRBV7-2 combines with J gene TRBJ1-4; D possibly corresponds to TRBD1 (5 bases). Between the trimmed V and J ends, which lost 5 bases and 6 bases, there was a span of 13 bases. Germline V gene sequence: CDR1 SGHTA, CDR2 FQGNSA. The CDR3 has 14 residues. The CDR3 nucleotides read TGTGCCAGCAGCCCGTGGGGGGAAGATGAAAAACTGTTTTTT. Encoded protein: CASSPWGEDEKLFF.

The rearrangement links TRBV6-5 to TRBJ2-1; 10 nucleotides line up with TRBD2. This CDR3 has 15 amino acids. V dropped 2 bases and J dropped 9; count of bases not matched to a gene: 7. Looked up from germline, CDR1 is MNHEY and CDR2 is SVGAGI. Here the CDR3 DNA reads TGTGCCAGCAGTTACGCGAGCGGGGGGGCAACTGAGCAGTTCTTC. Translation: CASSYASGGATEQFF.

The chain joins TRBV5-6 to TRBJ2-2; D ambiguous. Germline loops: CDR1 SGHDT, CDR2 YYEEEE. Trimming removed 4 bases at V and 3 bases at J, with 7 bases between. The CDR3 spans 13 residues. CDR3: CASSPTYTGELFF. In DNA, the CDR3 is TGTGCCAGCAGCCCTACTTACACCGGGGAGCTGTTTTTT.

This clone was seen only once. CDR3: CASSSRGHEQFF. In DNA, the CDR3 is TGTGCCTCCAGTAGTAGGGGGCATGAGCAGTTCTTC. This chain joins TRBV30 and TRBJ2-1; 7 nucleotides align to TRBD1. Germline CDR1 reads GTSNPN; CDR2 reads SVGIG (reference sequence). CDR3 length: 12 residues. V lost 7 bases and J lost 8; bases outside the gene matches: 8. Using reference TRBV30 and TRBJ2-1 for the parts outside the CDR3, the full variable domain is SQTIHQWPATLVQPVGSPLSLECTVEGTSNPNLYWYRQAAGRGLQLLFYSVGIGQISSEVPQNLSASRPQDRQFILSSKKLLLSDSGFYLCASSSRGHEQFFGPGTRLTVL.

The V gene is TRBV27, the J gene TRBJ2-1; 8 bases fit TRBD1. V lost 7 bases to trimming and J lost 3 bases; unmatched junction nucleotides: 8. Germline-derived CDR1 and CDR2 are MNHEY and SMNVEV (reference sequence). The length of the CDR3 is 15 residues. This chain's CDR3 is CASNPTGVYYNEQFF. CDR3 bases: TGTGCCAGCAACCCGACAGGGGTTTACTACAATGAGCAGTTCTTC.

The V gene is TRBV5-4, the J gene TRBJ1-2; 7 bases align to TRBD1. V shed 2 bases, J shed 7 bases, and the junction held 2 bases outside the gene matches. This CDR3 is 12 amino acids long. CDR1 and CDR2 from the germline V gene are SGHNT and YYREEE (reference sequence). The CDR3 nucleotides are TGTGCCAGCAGCTTTACAGGGGCTGGCTACACCTTC. Translation gives CASSFTGAGYTF.

The chain recombines TRBV27 with TRBJ2-7; D might be TRBD1 (6 bases). V was trimmed by 6 bases and J by 4 bases, leaving 16 bases between them. The CDR3 has 14 amino acids. Germline CDR1 and CDR2: MNHEY and SMNVEV (reference sequence). The CDR3 DNA reads TGTGCCAGCAGACCACAGGGCACCATATACGAGCAGTACTTC. This gives the protein CASRPQGTIYEQYF.

The genes are TRBV4-3 and TRBJ2-3; D gene ambiguous. V was shortened by 4 bases and J by 0 bases, with 11 bases between the two germline ends. Germline V gene sequence: CDR1 LGHNA, CDR2 YSLEER. This CDR3 is built from 15 residues. The CDR3 region is CASSPRDGSTDTQYF. CDR3 in DNA: TGCGCCAGCAGCCCAAGAGACGGTAGCACAGATACGCAGTATTTT.

The V and J genes are TRBV7-9 and TRBJ2-1; TRBD1 might be the D (5 bases). The CDR3 spans 15 residues. CDR1 is SEHNR and CDR2 is FQNEAQ in the germline V gene (reference sequence). The V gene lost 1 base and the J gene lost 6 bases, with 13 bases spanning the gap. CDR3 region: CASSLVDRPINEQFF. The CDR3 region has the DNA TGTGCCAGCAGCTTAGTTGACAGACCGATCAATGAGCAGTTCTTC.

This chain connects TRBV4-1 to TRBJ2-7; D is ambiguous. The V end was cut by 1 base, the J end by 3 bases, with 10 bases between. CDR3 length: 14 residues. Germline assignment: CDR1 MGHRA and CDR2 YSYEKL. In DNA, the CDR3 is TGCGCCAGCAGCCAAGTAGGGAATCACTACGAGCAGTACTTC. Amino acids: CASSQVGNHYEQYF.

The V call is TRBV11-3, the J call TRBJ2-5; TRBD1 matches 10 bases. Germline loops: CDR1 SGHNT, CDR2 YENEEA. V lost 1 base and J lost 4; bases outside the gene matches: 3. The CDR3 has 15 residues. The DNA of the CDR3 is TGTGCCAGCAGCTTAGTTGGGGACAGGGGAGAGACCCAGTACTTC. Its translation: CASSLVGDRGETQYF. Full variable domain (outside the CDR3, taken from reference TRBV11-3 and TRBJ2-5): EAGVVQSPRYKIIEKKQPVAFWCNPISGHNTLYWYLQNLGQGPELLIRYENEEAVDDSQLPKDRFSAERLKGVDSTLKIQPAELGDSAVYLCASSLVGDRGETQYFGPGTRLLVL.

This clone has only one observation. The chain links TRBV19 to TRBJ2-1; TRBD2 matches at 16 bases. The CDR3 length is 23 residues. CDR1 is LNHDA and CDR2 is SQIVND in the germline V gene (reference sequence). Trimming removed 0 bases from V and 5 bases from J; junction bases left unmatched: 19. The CDR3 nucleotides are TGTGCCAGTAGTATAGATAGACCGATGGGACTAGCGGGAGGGTTAATATCTAACAATGAGCAGTTCTTC. Its translation: CASSIDRPMGLAGGLISNNEQFF.

The genes are TRBV9 and TRBJ2-7; no definite D call. CDR3 size: 13 residues. The germline V gene has CDR1 SGDLS and CDR2 YYNGEE. V lost 0 bases and J 1 base, leaving 5 bases between the germline ends. The CDR3 spells CASSVAGSYEQYF. The CDR3 coding sequence is TGTGCCAGCAGCGTAGCAGGATCCTACGAGCAGTACTTC.

The chain's CDR3 is CASSQDIDLSGNTIYF. The CDR3 nucleotides are TGCGCCAGCAGCCAAGATATTGACCTCTCTGGAAACACCATATATTTT. The chain recombines TRBV4-3 with TRBJ1-3; D uncertain. In germline, CDR1 is LGHNA, CDR2 YSLEER. The V end was cut by 0 bases, the J end by 0 bases, with 9 bases between. This CDR3 region has 16 residues.

The chain links TRBV7-9 to TRBJ2-7, with D perhaps matching TRBD2 (5 bases). The germline V gene has CDR1 SEHNR and CDR2 FQNEAQ (reference sequence). CDR3 length equals 14 residues. Trimming removed 3 bases from V and 2 bases from J, with 11 bases in between. CDR3 residues: CASSLPGIAYEQYF. As DNA, the CDR3 is TGTGCCAGCAGCTTGCCCGGGATTGCCTACGAGCAGTACTTC. The complete variable domain, with remaining parts taken from reference TRBV7-9 and TRBJ2-7, reads DTGVSQNPRHKITKRGQNVTFRCDPISEHNRLYWYRQTLGQGPEFLTYFQNEAQLEKSRLLSDRFSAERPKGSFSTLEIQRTEQGDSAMYLCASSLPGIAYEQYFGPGTRLTVT.

The chain has TRBV11-2 and TRBJ1-2; unclear D gene. The CDR3 length is 15 residues. V was trimmed by 2 bases and J by 4 bases, leaving 14 bases between them. Germline CDR1 is SGHAT and CDR2 is FQNNGV. The CDR3 DNA sequence: TGTGCCAGCAGCTTAACCGCGGCGTCTCCCTATGGCTACACCTTC. Residues: CASSLTAASPYGYTF.

The genes are TRBV6-1 and TRBJ2-7; 9 bases map to TRBD1. This CDR3 is built from 18 residues. J gave up 2 bases and V 2 bases, and 13 bases lay outside the gene matches. The V gene's germline CDR1 is MNHNS and CDR2 SASEGT. CDR3 DNA sequence: TGTGCCAGCAGTGAAAGCCGGGACAGGGAATCGGCCACCTACGAGCAGTACTTC. This sequence encodes CASSESRDRESATYEQYF.

J is TRBJ2-1 and V is TRBV6-1; TRBD2 agrees at 9 bases. This CDR3 has 13 residues. Germline V lookup: CDR1 MNHNS, CDR2 SASEGT. With 9 bases clipped from V and 5 bases from J, the junction kept 5 bases outside the gene matches. CDR3 protein: CASKVAGDNEQFF. CDR3 nucleotide sequence: TGTGCCAGTAAGGTAGCGGGAGACAATGAGCAGTTCTTC.

This sequence joins TRBV15 and TRBJ2-5; D remains unclear. CDR3 length: 13 residues. V lost 6 bases and J 5 bases, leaving 13 bases between the germline ends. From germline, CDR1 is LNHNV and CDR2 YYDKDF (reference sequence). DNA of the CDR3: TGTGCCACCAGGGTTGAGCCGCGTGAGACCCAGTACTTC. This codes for CATRVEPRETQYF.

This sequence joins TRBV27 and TRBJ2-2; D is ambiguous. Germline-derived CDR1 and CDR2 are MNHEY and SMNVEV (reference sequence). This CDR3 is built from 14 residues. The germline V and J ends were trimmed by 4 bases and 5 bases, with 11 bases remaining between them. CDR3: CASSSAWPTGELFF. CDR3 nucleotides: TGTGCCAGCAGTTCAGCCTGGCCAACCGGGGAGCTGTTTTTT.

Here the CDR3 reads CATSRGRGGAWPQYF. Written as DNA, the CDR3 is TGTGCCACCAGCAGAGGCCGCGGGGGGGCCTGGCCCCAGTACTTC. The genes are TRBV15 and TRBJ2-5; 9 bases agree with TRBD2. The CDR3 extends over 15 amino acids. The germline V gene encodes CDR1 LNHNV and CDR2 YYDKDF (reference sequence). With 1 base clipped from V and 9 bases from J, the junction kept 9 bases outside the gene matches.

V gene TRBV6-6 combines with J gene TRBJ2-7, with no clear D. The CDR3 is 15 amino acids. Germline CDR1 and CDR2: MNHNY and SVGAGI (reference sequence). Trimming took 0 bases from V and 9 from J, leaving 18 bases between them. CDR3 DNA sequence: TGTGCCAGCAGTTACTCTGTGGACGGTTCGATGGGGCAGTACTTC. Encoded protein: CASSYSVDGSMGQYF.